The rows below give T cell receptor beta chains drawn from one sample of a study of blood T cell repertoires in COVID-19. Using immunoSEQ multiplex PCR, the repertoire was profiled, and TCRdb retains in-frame clones only, with some absent. Of 250,000 to 300,000 clones detected, 70% to 90% appear once; the ten largest clones hold about an eighth. Material: peripheral blood. The receptor source for this set is a woman aged 25 to 39 with COVID-19, enrolled during active disease. Each CDR3 is given with its conserved first and last residue. A D gene is named only where the DNA matches it firmly. Part of the rows lack a size; the others show once, few, many or a class for expanded clones.

d_gene	v_gene	len	j_gene	abundance	CDR3aa	CDR3nt
NA	TRBV12-3/TRBV12-4	13	TRBJ1-2	NA	CASSFKGKGDYTF	TGTGCCAGCAGTTTCAAGGGGAAGGGTGACTACACCTTC
TRBD1	TRBV6-5	15	TRBJ1-6	few	CASRETGSFLSPLHF	TGTGCCAGCAGAGAGACAGGGAGCTTTTTGTCACCCCTCCACTTT
TRBD1	TRBV6-6	15	TRBJ2-2	NA	CASSQGRQGSGELFF	TGTGCCAGCAGCCAAGGGAGACAGGGATCCGGGGAGCTGTTTTTT
NA	TRBV18	12	TRBJ1-2	once	CASSTGVYGYTF	TGTGCCAGCTCCACGGGGGTCTATGGCTACACCTTC
TRBD1	TRBV4-1	15	TRBJ2-2	NA	CASSSWTGGTGELFF	TGCGCCAGCAGCTCCTGGACAGGGGGCACCGGGGAGCTGTTTTTT
TRBD1	TRBV7-2	16	TRBJ2-7	NA	CASSSPGTVLSYEQYF	TGTGCCAGCAGCTCACCCGGGACAGTCCTTTCGTACGAGCAGTACTTC
NA	TRBV4-2	15	TRBJ2-3	NA	CASSQLTGRGDTQYF	TGTGCCAGCAGCCAACTGACAGGCAGAGGGGATACGCAGTATTTT
NA	TRBV11-2	16	TRBJ2-6	NA	CASSPAGAGGANVLTF	TGTGCCAGCAGCCCTGCTGGGGCCGGTGGGGCCAACGTCCTGACTTTC
NA	TRBV6-5	15	TRBJ1-1	NA	CASSYRGRGNTEAFF	TGTGCCAGCAGTTATAGGGGCAGGGGGAACACTGAAGCTTTCTTT
NA	TRBV11-3	14	TRBJ1-5	NA	CARQTVNSNQPQHF	TGTGCCAGACAGACAGTTAATAGCAATCAGCCCCAGCATTTT
TRBD1	TRBV19	14	TRBJ1-1	NA	CASQPGWRGPEAFF	TGTGCCAGTCAACCCGGGTGGAGGGGGCCAGAAGCTTTCTTT
TRBD2	TRBV11-2	14	TRBJ2-1	NA	CASSLVGGDNEQFF	TGTGCCAGCAGCTTAGTGGGGGGGGACAATGAGCAGTTCTTC
TRBD2	TRBV5-1	15	TRBJ2-1	NA	CASSLVAGEGNEQFF	TGCGCCAGCAGCTTGGTAGCGGGGGAGGGGAATGAGCAGTTCTTC
NA	TRBV2	14	TRBJ2-2	NA	CASRGHQNTGELFF	TGTGCCAGCAGGGGACACCAGAACACCGGGGAGCTGTTTTTT
NA	TRBV28	15	TRBJ1-6	many	CASYPGGWSNSPLHF	TGTGCCAGCTACCCTGGAGGGTGGAGTAATTCACCCCTCCACTTT
TRBD1	TRBV3-1/TRBV3-2	15	TRBJ1-2	NA	CASSFGTGKTYGYTF	TGTGCCAGCAGCTTCGGGACAGGGAAGACCTATGGCTACACCTTC
TRBD1	TRBV2	16	TRBJ1-5	NA	CASSGDRGPRNQPQHF	TGTGCCAGCAGTGGGGACAGGGGGCCCCGCAATCAGCCCCAGCATTTT
TRBD2	TRBV13	14	TRBJ2-1	once	CASSSDGGGNEQFF	TGTGCCAGCAGCTCGGACGGGGGGGGCAATGAGCAGTTCTTC
TRBD1	TRBV4-1	17	TRBJ1-5	NA	CASSQVRTGGRGQPQHF	TGCGCCAGCAGCCAAGTCCGGACAGGGGGCAGGGGGCAGCCCCAGCATTTT
NA	TRBV19	13	TRBJ2-7	once	CASSMTGGYEQYF	TGTGCCAGTAGTATGACAGGCGGGTACGAGCAGTACTTC
TRBD2	TRBV4-1	15	TRBJ2-2	once	CASSLGLAATGELFF	TGCGCCAGCAGCCTTGGACTAGCGGCCACCGGGGAGCTGTTTTTT
TRBD1	TRBV6-5	16	TRBJ1-1	NA	CASSFFWGQGASEAFF	TGTGCCAGCAGTTTTTTTTGGGGACAGGGGGCTTCTGAAGCTTTCTTT
NA	TRBV19	14	TRBJ1-3	NA	CASSMTVPGNTIYF	TGTGCCAGTAGTATGACAGTTCCCGGAAACACCATATATTTT
NA	TRBV5-1	13	TRBJ2-7	NA	CASSFFAASEQYF	TGCGCCAGCAGCTTCTTCGCGGCGAGTGAGCAGTACTTC
TRBD2	TRBV5-6	17	TRBJ2-1	NA	CASSLAVVSGGANEQFF	TGTGCCAGCAGCTTGGCGGTCGTTAGCGGGGGGGCAAATGAGCAGTTCTTC
TRBD1	TRBV10-1	20	TRBJ2-1	NA	CASSESLGQAVNHTYNEQFF	TGCGCCAGCAGTGAGTCCCTGGGACAGGCCGTTAATCATACCTACAATGAGCAGTTCTTC
NA	TRBV18	16	TRBJ2-2	NA	CASSPRKQGPTGELFF	TGTGCCAGCTCACCCCGAAAACAGGGTCCCACCGGGGAGCTGTTTTTT
NA	TRBV19	14	TRBJ2-1	NA	CASSRRGGAREQFF	TGTGCCAGTAGTAGGCGCGGAGGAGCGCGGGAGCAGTTCTTC
TRBD1	TRBV5-4	12	TRBJ1-2	few	CATGDRAYGYTF	TGTGCCACCGGGGACAGGGCCTATGGCTACACCTTC
NA	TRBV18	15	TRBJ1-1	NA	CASSSNGGANTEAFF	TGTGCCAGCTCAAGTAATGGCGGGGCAAACACTGAAGCTTTCTTT
TRBD2	TRBV9	17	TRBJ2-7	once	CASSAQQSRGGGGEQYF	TGTGCCAGCAGCGCCCAGCAATCCCGGGGGGGCGGAGGCGAGCAGTACTTC
NA	TRBV2	17	TRBJ2-3	NA	CASSEPETALRVKTQYF	TGTGCCAGCAGTGAGCCTGAGACAGCGTTACGAGTTAAAACGCAGTATTTT
TRBD2	TRBV20-1	15	TRBJ2-3	NA	CSASRAGGNTDTQYF	TGCAGTGCTAGTAGGGCGGGGGGGAACACAGATACGCAGTATTTT